These 3 T cell receptor beta chains originate from one sample sequenced in a study of long-term antiretroviral therapy in people with HIV (dated by TCRdb to between 2020 and 2023). The immunoSEQ hsTCRB v3.0 assay was used at survey level resolution to sequence the TRB variable region. TCRdb took over this immuneACCESS table, retaining in-frame rearrangements with V and J assigned. Such tables are incomplete; in checked studies, under half of the missing clones stem from an unresolved V gene, and the remainder is unexplained. Present in this sample are about 7,000 clones, roughly 80% of which were seen just once. Of the sample, 23% is held by the ten largest clones. The specimen comprised unsorted PBMCs, sampled 1.1 years after starting antiretroviral therapy. The receptors shown here come from a man in his forties with HIV.

CDR3: CASSSTGEVGKTF. CDR3 coding DNA: TGTGCCAGCAGCTCGACAGGGGAAGTAGGAAAAACCTTC. The gene calls are TRBV5-6 and TRBJ1-2, with 8 bases matching TRBD1. The trim removed 3 bases at V and 14 bases at J, leaving 12 bases unmatched. Germline CDR1 and CDR2: SGHDT and YYEEEE. The CDR3 has 13 amino acids.

The count of this clone is one. The CDR3 DNA is TGTGCCAGCAGCCTCGGGATTCCCCAGCAGTTCTTC. It is translated as CASSLGIPQQFF. The J gene is TRBJ2-1, the V gene TRBV13, with a tentative D call TRBD2 (5 bases). The CDR3 consists of 12 residues. CDR1 is PRHDT and CDR2 is FYEKMQ in the germline V gene (reference sequence). Trimming pared 5 bases from V and 11 bases from J, leaving 13 bases between.

Only a few counts were recorded for this clone. The rearrangement links TRBV30 to TRBJ1-6, with D uncertain. The germline gives CDR1 GTSNPN, CDR2 SVGIG (reference sequence). The CDR3 runs to 17 residues. Trimming pared 1 base from V and 4 bases from J, leaving 17 bases between. The CDR3 sequence: CAWSEALRQAYNSPLHF. The CDR3 nucleotides are TGTGCCTGGAGTGAGGCCCTTCGCCAGGCGTATAATTCACCCCTCCACTTT.